This record covers a single T cell receptor beta chain. The data are from a study of blood T cell repertoires in COVID-19. Across the whole study: Donors in the United States, Italy and Spain gave samples during acute or convalescent COVID-19. The cDNA or gDNA used as material had been derived from T cells, B-cell-depleted T cells, or PBMCs.

The authors' processing: Estimation of nucleated cell counts relied on the amplification of reference gene primers. Here immunoSEQ multiplex PCR was the method, and the copy in TCRdb shows in-frame clones only, minus some. V and J calls and clone size come straight from that table; D and trimming were deduced from the DNA. Of over 100,000 clones in the sample, around 90% were seen once. Germline CDR1 reads SGHRS; CDR2 reads YFSETQ. After removal of 4 bases from V and 7 bases from J, the junction contained 7 bases not matched to a gene. The CDR3 spans 15 residues. This clonotype originated in a human donor in a cohort sampled during active COVID-19. Input material: peripheral blood. The chain has TRBV5-1 and TRBJ1-6; 8 positions agree with TRBD1. The DNA for the CDR3 is TGCGCCAGCAGCCCCCTGGGACAGGCGAATTCACCCCTCCACTTT. It codes for CASSPLGQANSPLHF.